This T cell receptor (beta chain) is from a study of T cells in tumors after PD-1 blockade. This table comes from immunoSEQ multiplex PCR, and its TCRdb copy is limited to in-frame clones, with some not included. The sample records approximately 19,000 clones, roughly 80% being singletons. V shed 4 bases and J shed 0 bases, with 10 bases lying between them. Germline V lookup: CDR1 SGHNT, CDR2 YYREEE (reference sequence). The CDR3 is made up of 14 amino acids. This specimen was PBMCs, taken after anti-PD-1 therapy. The TCR comes from a human donor with advanced basal cell or squamous cell carcinoma (not recorded which). The rearrangement links TRBV5-4 to TRBJ1-2; D remains unclear. In nucleotides, the CDR3 is TGTGCCAGCAGCCCAGCGGTTACTAACTATGGCTACACCTTC. As protein: CASSPAVTNYGYTF.